The rows below give T cell receptor beta chains drawn from one sample of a study of cytomegalovirus exposure and HLA in healthy donors. Sequenced by immunoSEQ multiplex PCR; TCRdb stores in-frame clones only, minus some. Here the sample table reports 150,000 to 250,000 clones. The material sequenced was PBMCs. Receptors originate from a boy aged 5-17 years in good health and CMV-seronegative. Each CDR3 is given with its conserved first and last residue. D genes are given only for firm matches.

V gene	D gene	J gene	CDR3 length	CDR3 protein	CDR3 DNA
TRBV7-2	TRBD1	TRBJ1-1	15	CASSLGGTGGTEAFF	TGTGCCAGCAGCTTAGGAGGGACAGGGGGCACTGAAGCTTTCTTT
TRBV9	NA	TRBJ2-1	17	CASSVGGGFLGGNEQFF	TGTGCCAGCAGCGTAGGAGGTGGTTTCTTGGGTGGCAATGAGCAGTTCTTC
TRBV19	NA	TRBJ1-2	13	CASSGAPGYRYTF	TGTGCCAGTAGTGGGGCCCCAGGTTATCGCTACACCTTC
TRBV5-1	NA	TRBJ2-5	13	CASSPDSSETQYF	TGCGCCAGCAGCCCGGACAGCTCGGAGACCCAGTACTTC
TRBV11-2	TRBD1	TRBJ1-1	14	CASSQGAILTEAFF	TGTGCCAGCAGCCAGGGGGCGATTTTAACCGAAGCTTTCTTT
TRBV19	TRBD2	TRBJ2-1	16	CASSPQLAGGYNEQFF	TGTGCCAGTAGTCCGCAACTAGCGGGGGGATACAATGAGCAGTTCTTC
TRBV11-2	TRBD2	TRBJ2-5	16	CASSLVSGGSIETQYF	TGTGCCAGCAGCTTAGTTAGCGGGGGTAGTATAGAGACCCAGTACTTC
TRBV11-2	TRBD2	TRBJ2-3	16	CASSFPSGGNTDTQYF	TGTGCCAGCAGCTTTCCTAGCGGGGGGAATACAGATACGCAGTATTTT
TRBV5-8	TRBD1	TRBJ1-6	19	CASSFGTAFPRSYNSPLHF	TGTGCCAGCAGCTTCGGGACAGCGTTTCCCCGATCCTATAATTCACCCCTCCACTTT
TRBV2	TRBD2	TRBJ2-1	14	CASNRLASYNEQFF	TGTGCCAGCAATCGACTAGCGTCCTACAATGAGCAGTTCTTC
TRBV28	TRBD2	TRBJ2-7	16	CASSYSYSGGRIEQYF	TGTGCCAGCAGCTATTCTTATAGCGGGGGGAGGATCGAGCAGTACTTC
TRBV10-1	NA	TRBJ2-2	15	CASSGTSLGTGELFF	TGCGCCAGCAGCGGAACTAGTTTGGGCACCGGGGAGCTGTTTTTT
TRBV19	TRBD2	TRBJ2-1	17	CASSISAASGKYNEQFF	TGTGCCAGTAGTATTTCCGCCGCTAGCGGTAAATACAATGAGCAGTTCTTC
TRBV28	NA	TRBJ1-5	14	CASSHQGTVRPQHF	TGTGCCAGCAGTCACCAGGGGACCGTGCGGCCCCAGCATTTT
TRBV5-1	TRBD1	TRBJ2-1	14	CASSGGQGHNEQFF	TGCGCCAGCAGCGGGGGACAGGGGCATAATGAGCAGTTCTTC
TRBV19	NA	TRBJ1-5	14	CASLDRISNQPQHF	TGTGCCAGCCTCGACAGGATTAGCAATCAGCCCCAGCATTTT
TRBV4-1	NA	TRBJ1-6	12	CASSHPFSPLHF	TGCGCCAGCAGCCACCCCTTCTCACCCCTCCACTTT
TRBV11-2	TRBD1	TRBJ1-5	13	CASSFRTGQPQHF	TGTGCCAGCAGCTTCCGGACAGGACAGCCCCAGCATTTT
TRBV28	TRBD1	TRBJ1-6	14	CASSSTGGNSPLHF	TGTGCCAGCAGTTCGACAGGGGGGAATTCACCCCTCCACTTT
TRBV28	NA	TRBJ2-3	11	CATGSTDTQYF	TGTGCCACAGGGAGCACAGATACGCAGTATTTT
TRBV5-1	NA	TRBJ1-1	15	CASSFLGSENTEAFF	TGCGCCAGCAGCTTCCTAGGGAGCGAGAACACTGAAGCTTTCTTT
TRBV19	TRBD1	TRBJ1-6	13	CASSPSPGQGLHF	TGTGCCAGTAGTCCAAGTCCGGGACAGGGCCTCCACTTT
TRBV19	TRBD1	TRBJ1-1	16	CASSSRQGERNTEAFF	TGTGCCAGTAGTTCTCGTCAGGGGGAGAGGAACACTGAAGCTTTCTTT
TRBV14	TRBD1	TRBJ1-2	15	CASSFPGQVTYGYTF	TGTGCCAGCAGCTTTCCGGGACAGGTAACATATGGCTACACCTTC
TRBV7-2	TRBD1	TRBJ2-1	16	CASSKPGTGGRNEQFF	TGTGCCAGCAGCAAGCCCGGGACAGGGGGCAGGAATGAGCAGTTCTTC
TRBV19	NA	TRBJ2-7	13	CASIPDSLLEQYF	TGTGCCAGTATCCCGGACAGTCTACTCGAGCAGTACTTC
TRBV27	NA	TRBJ1-2	16	CASSSGSFRGSYGYTF	TGTGCCAGCAGTTCGGGGAGTTTCCGCGGGAGCTATGGCTACACCTTC
TRBV7-6	TRBD2	TRBJ2-3	13	CASSLTSGGVQYF	TGTGCCAGCAGCCTAACTAGCGGGGGGGTACAGTATTTT
TRBV14	NA	TRBJ1-1	11	CASSHSQRAFF	TGTGCCAGCAGCCACAGTCAACGAGCTTTCTTT
TRBV11-2	NA	TRBJ1-2	12	CASSFEGNGYTF	TGTGCCAGCAGCTTTGAGGGAAATGGCTACACCTTC
TRBV6-1	TRBD2	TRBJ2-2	15	CASSESGGNTGELFF	TGTGCCAGCAGTGAATCGGGGGGGAACACCGGGGAGCTGTTTTTT
TRBV7-6	NA	TRBJ2-1	17	CASSLAAGTLGYNEQFF	TGTGCCAGCAGCTTAGCGGCAGGTACATTGGGTTACAATGAGCAGTTCTTC
TRBV7-6	TRBD1	TRBJ2-7	14	CASSWGTGSYEQYF	TGTGCCAGCAGCTGGGGGACAGGGTCCTACGAGCAGTACTTC
TRBV30	TRBD1	TRBJ2-5	15	CAWSPLRGNAETQYF	TGTGCCTGGTCTCCCCTCAGGGGGAATGCAGAGACCCAGTACTTC
TRBV2	NA	TRBJ2-7	13	CASSAGHLYEQYF	TGTGCCAGCAGTGCGGGACACCTCTACGAGCAGTACTTC
TRBV30	NA	TRBJ1-2	12	CAWSSSSYGYTF	TGTGCCTGGAGTAGTTCGAGCTATGGCTACACCTTC
TRBV13	NA	TRBJ1-1	13	CASSSPRNTEAFF	TGTGCCAGCAGCTCCCCGCGGAACACTGAAGCTTTCTTT
TRBV4-2	NA	TRBJ2-3	15	CASSQVASGTDTQYF	TGTGCCAGCAGCCAAGTAGCAAGCGGCACAGATACGCAGTATTTT
TRBV9	TRBD1	TRBJ2-7	15	CASSAAGTGWHEQYF	TGTGCCAGCAGCGCAGCCGGGACAGGGTGGCACGAGCAGTACTTC
TRBV4-1	TRBD1	TRBJ1-2	16	CASTNLGQGVHGGYTF	TGCGCCAGCACTAACTTGGGACAGGGAGTTCATGGAGGCTACACCTTC
TRBV5-5	NA	TRBJ1-3	13	CASGRDSGNTIYF	TGTGCCAGCGGGCGGGACTCTGGAAACACCATATATTTT
TRBV5-6	NA	TRBJ2-2	14	CASSLLGNTGELFF	TGTGCCAGCAGCTTGTTGGGCAACACCGGGGAGCTGTTTTTT
TRBV28	TRBD2	TRBJ2-7	15	CASSKGLAVSYEQYF	TGTGCCAGCAGCAAGGGACTAGCGGTTTCCTACGAGCAGTACTTC
TRBV27	NA	TRBJ2-5	14	CASSPAFGPGTQYF	TGTGCCAGCAGTCCCGCCTTTGGCCCTGGGACCCAGTACTTC
TRBV5-6	NA	TRBJ2-3	14	CASSLIQDTDTQYF	TGTGCCAGCAGCTTGATCCAGGACACAGATACGCAGTATTTT